This TCR beta chain comes out of a study of CD8 T cells in ankylosing spondylitis. The study's findings and limits: The authors reported significant enrichment of disease-linked clones in matched ankylosing spondylitis synovial fluid. Earlier work had already found some motif variants in reactive arthritis synovial fluid and blood. A TCR beta motif of 7 to 9 highly homologous variants seemed to mark ankylosing spondylitis blood.

Germline V gene sequence: CDR1 SEHNR, CDR2 FQNEAQ (reference sequence). Trimming cost V 5 bases and J 5 bases; bases outside gene matches: 7. The CDR3 covers 17 residues. Ten or more counts support this clonotype. Its matching antigen is unknown. Researchers built TCR beta libraries using quantitative 5'-RACE with molecular barcodes. Each CDR3 protein is one row after TCRdb ran MiXCR on the 5' RACE reads. The top ten hold 4.3% of the sample, which has fewer than 200,000 distinct CDR3 sequences, about 18% seen once. The V and J genes are TRBV7-9 and TRBJ2-1; 15 nucleotides agree with TRBD2. Specimen: blood, either unsorted or a sorted T cell fraction (not recorded which). This TCR came from a male donor aged 5 to 29 with ankylosing spondylitis or in good health (not recorded which). CDR3 bases: TGTGCCAGCAGCGCCGGACTAGCGGGGGGGCCCCACAATGAGCAGTTCTTC. Protein sequence: CASSAGLAGGPHNEQFF.